These 25 T cell receptor beta chains were all obtained from the same sample, sequenced in a study of CD8+ T cells in alopecia areata. Extracted from the samples, RNA was reverse transcribed into cDNA to serve as the sequencing template. The protocol was immunoSEQ multiplex PCR, while the TCRdb copy is restricted to in-frame clones and leaves out a portion. The data contain roughly 220,000 clones, roughly two fifths of them singletons. The treatment: oral pan-JAK inhibitor, 5-10 mg twice daily. This specimen consisted of CD4+ T cells sorted from blood, obtained at approximately week 30, from a patient treated with tofacitinib. These receptor sequences come from a human donor with alopecia areata.

A single count supports this clone. The chain uses TRBV5-4 and TRBJ1-2, with D maybe TRBD1 (5 bases). Trimming shortened V by 7 bases and J by 3 bases, and 16 bases separated the two germline ends. This CDR3 is built from 14 residues. Germline lookup yields CDR1 SGHNT and CDR2 YYREEE (reference sequence). The CDR3 DNA reads TGTGCCAGCTTACCCGGGGCAGGATACTATGGCTACACCTTC. The encoded protein is CASLPGAGYYGYTF.

The V call is TRBV5-4, the J call TRBJ2-1; D not resolved. Trimming took 2 bases from V and 8 from J, leaving 11 bases between them. This CDR3 comprises 13 residues. The germline gives CDR1 SGHNT, CDR2 YYREEE (reference sequence). This chain's CDR3 is CASSLKARDEQFF. DNA of the CDR3: TGTGCCAGCAGCTTAAAGGCCCGAGATGAGCAGTTCTTC.

This clone was detected a few times. The rearrangement links TRBV18 to TRBJ1-5; 12 nucleotides align to TRBD1. Germline assignment: CDR1 KGHSH and CDR2 LQKENI. This CDR3 comprises 17 residues. The V and J ends lost 0 bases and 7 bases, in that order; junction bases with no gene match: 7. CDR3 region: CASSPPSGQGAEQPQHF. The CDR3 nucleotides are TGTGCCAGCTCACCACCGTCGGGACAGGGGGCAGAGCAGCCCCAGCATTTT.

This clone was counted only a few times. The genes are TRBV30 and TRBJ1-1; 11 bases match TRBD1. The V segment lost 5 bases and the J segment 7 bases; nucleotides outside the gene matches: 3. In germline, CDR1 is GTSNPN, CDR2 SVGIG (reference sequence). The CDR3 is 12 amino acids. For the CDR3, the DNA is TGTGCCTGGCAGGGACAGGGGGTTGAAGCTTTCTTT. Translated: CAWQGQGVEAFF.

This chain connects TRBV30 to TRBJ2-5, with D possibly TRBD2 on 6 matching bases. Trimming pared 3 bases from V and 5 bases from J, leaving 16 bases between. Germline-derived CDR1 and CDR2 are GTSNPN and SVGIG (reference sequence). CDR3 length: 14 amino acids. The CDR3 bases are TGTGCCTGGAGCCGGGACTCAAAGGCGGAGACCCAGTACTTC. Encoded protein: CAWSRDSKAETQYF.

The V and J genes are TRBV7-6 and TRBJ2-7; D tentatively fits TRBD1 or TRBD2 (5 bases each). This CDR3 comprises 15 residues. Trimming removed 3 bases at V and 0 bases at J, with 12 bases between. The germline V gene encodes CDR1 SGHVS and CDR2 FNYEAQ. The CDR3 protein is CASSLTGQHSYEQYF. CDR3 nucleotides: TGTGCCAGCAGCTTGACGGGGCAGCACTCCTACGAGCAGTACTTC.

V usage is TRBV9 and J usage is TRBJ2-5; D uncertain. This CDR3 is 15 amino acids long. The ends were cut back, 0 bases at V and 5 bases at J, with 14 bases in the middle. Germline V CDR1 and CDR2: SGDLS, YYNGEE. In DNA form, the CDR3 reads TGTGCCAGCAGCGTAGCTACTGGGATGAGGGAGACCCAGTACTTC. It is translated as CASSVATGMRETQYF. The full variable domain, its missing parts supplied by reference TRBV9 and TRBJ2-5, is DSGVTQTPKHLITATGQRVTLRCSPRSGDLSVYWYQQSLDQGLQFLIQYYNGEERAKGNILERFSAQQFPDLHSELNLSSLELGDSALYFCASSVATGMRETQYFGPGTRLLVL.

In the case of this clone: The junction departs from germline at one end; a sequencing error may be responsible. This chain uses TRBV20-1 with TRBJ1-2, with D hard to call. The CDR3 spans 8 residues. Per the germline V gene, CDR1 is DFQATT and CDR2 is SNEGSKA (reference sequence). The CDR3 sequence: CSAGGHLF. CDR3 sequence (DNA): TGCAGTGCTGGCGGCCATCTCTTC.

The chain is built from TRBV6-1 and TRBJ2-2; D remains ambiguous. Germline CDR1 and CDR2: MNHNS and SASEGT. Trimming cost V 8 bases and J 5 bases, with 9 bases left between them. The CDR3 is made up of 12 amino acids. This CDR3 is CASVGRTGELFF. DNA of the CDR3: TGTGCCAGCGTGGGAAGGACCGGGGAGCTGTTTTTT.

V gene TRBV2 combines with J gene TRBJ1-4; D gene ambiguous. The CDR3 covers 13 residues. Trimming removed 2 bases at V and 8 bases at J, with 9 bases between. From germline, CDR1 is SNHLY and CDR2 FYNNEI. DNA for the CDR3: TGTGCCAGCAGTGAACAGGCTACCGAAAAACTGTTTTTT. This sequence encodes CASSEQATEKLFF.

In regard to this clone: In the same sample, other DNA sequences code for this CDR3. The V call is TRBV18, the J call TRBJ2-5; 8 bases agree with TRBD1. The V gene's germline CDR1 is KGHSH and CDR2 LQKENI. This CDR3 has 13 residues. Trimming removed 3 bases from V and 3 bases from J; junction bases left unmatched: 0. Written as DNA, the CDR3 is TGTGCCAGCTCACCGGGACAGGAAGAGACCCAGTACTTC. Protein sequence: CASSPGQEETQYF.

The gene calls are TRBV15 and TRBJ1-2; D is perhaps TRBD1 (6 bases). Germline V gives CDR1 LNHNV, CDR2 YYDKDF (reference sequence). Deletions cut 0 bases from V and 4 bases from J, with 12 bases between. The CDR3 loop spans 15 amino acids. The CDR3 bases are TGTGCCACCAGCAGAGATTCCGGGGGCGTCTATGGCTACACCTTC. It codes for CATSRDSGGVYGYTF.

The gene calls are TRBV29-1 and TRBJ2-3; D tentatively reads TRBD1 or TRBD2 (5 bases each). Germline V gene lookup returns CDR1 SQVTM and CDR2 ANQGSEA. CDR3 length: 13 amino acids. Trimming cost V 7 bases and J 3 bases, with 14 bases left between them. The CDR3, as DNA: TGCAGCGGGGGGTTGGTGCTGACAGATACGCAGTATTTT. It translates to CSGGLVLTDTQYF.

The V gene is TRBV29-1, the J gene TRBJ1-2; D gene unclear. The CDR3 has 13 residues. CDR1 is SQVTM, CDR2 ANQGSEA, per germline. V was trimmed by 2 bases and J by 7 bases, leaving 14 bases between them. CDR3 loop: CSVESTTDFGYTF. In nucleotides, the CDR3 is TGCAGCGTTGAAAGTACGACGGATTTTGGCTACACCTTC.

This chain uses TRBV11-3 with TRBJ2-1, with 7 bases matching TRBD2. Germline V gives CDR1 SGHNT, CDR2 YENEEA. The CDR3 consists of 19 residues. The trim removed 1 base at V and 3 bases at J, leaving 15 bases unmatched. The CDR3 DNA reads TGTGCCAGCAGCTTAGCTCCTGGGGGGGAGCGGGCCCTCTACAATGAGCAGTTCTTC. Translating gives CASSLAPGGERALYNEQFF.

V gene TRBV27 combines with J gene TRBJ2-1; D not certain. Trimming removed 1 base from V and 7 bases from J, with 17 bases in between. There are 16 residues in the CDR3. CDR1 is MNHEY, CDR2 SMNVEV, per germline (reference sequence). The CDR3 spells CASSLWMSLASNEQFF. CDR3 nucleotides: TGTGCCAGCAGTTTATGGATGAGTTTGGCTAGTAATGAGCAGTTCTTC.

There are a few counts of this clone. This rearrangement joins TRBV6-5 to TRBJ1-1; D gene uncertain. This CDR3 region has 15 residues. Trimming took off 7 bases at V and 2 bases at J, with 17 bases between the two ends. The germline V gene encodes CDR1 MNHEY and CDR2 SVGAGI. CDR3 bases: TGTGCCAGCATCAACCAACGGACGTTCAACACTGAAGCTTTCTTT. It yields the protein CASINQRTFNTEAFF.

V and J are TRBV14 and TRBJ2-7; 8 bases match TRBD2. The germline V gene encodes CDR1 SGHDN and CDR2 FVKESK. The CDR3 is 13 amino acids. V gave up 5 bases and J gave up 3 bases; unmatched junction bases: 3. In DNA form, the CDR3 reads TGTGCCAGCAGCGGGACTAGGGGCTACGAGCAGTACTTC. This encodes CASSGTRGYEQYF.

The CDR3 loop reads CASSYSGNGGDTQYF. The CDR3 bases are TGTGCCAGCAGTTACTCGGGTAACGGGGGAGATACGCAGTATTTT. The chain recombines TRBV6-6 with TRBJ2-3, with TRBD2 as a possible D gene (6 bases). CDR1 MNHNY and CDR2 SVGAGI come from the germline V gene (reference sequence). Trimming pared 0 bases from V and 5 bases from J, leaving 12 bases between. The CDR3 has 15 amino acids.

This chain joins TRBV7-8 and TRBJ2-4, with TRBD1 as a possible D gene (5 bases). The CDR3 length is 15 residues. V was shortened by 3 bases and J by 3 bases, with 12 bases between the two germline ends. Germline values: CDR1 SGHVS, CDR2 FQNEAQ. CDR3 nucleotide sequence: TGTGCCAGCAGCTTGCAGGGAAAGGTCAAAAACATTCAGTACTTC. Its translation is CASSLQGKVKNIQYF.

The rearrangement uses TRBV15 and TRBJ2-7; 8 bases line up with TRBD2. Germline trimming cut 1 base from V and 0 bases from J; bases unmatched to any gene: 5. This CDR3 has 16 residues. From germline, CDR1 is LNHNV and CDR2 YYDKDF (reference sequence). The DNA of the CDR3 is TGTGCCACCAGCAGAGTTTCACTAGCGGACTCCTACGAGCAGTACTTC. Protein product: CATSRVSLADSYEQYF.

The chain joins TRBV29-1 to TRBJ1-2; 7 nucleotides agree with TRBD1. The ends lost 6 bases at V and 4 bases at J; junction bases unmatched: 11. The germline CDR1 and CDR2 sequences are SQVTM and ANQGSEA. This CDR3 comprises 14 residues. CDR3 sequence reads: CSVRTGATTYGYTF. The CDR3 DNA reads TGCAGCGTACGGACAGGCGCCACTACCTATGGCTACACCTTC.

There are a few counts of this clone. The chain couples TRBV4-2 to TRBJ2-7; weak D call: TRBD2 (5 bases). The V and J ends lost 5 bases and 6 bases respectively, with 17 bases between them. Germline V gene lookup returns CDR1 LGHNA and CDR2 YNFKEQ. There are 14 residues in the CDR3. The CDR3 DNA reads as TGTGCCAGCAGCGAAGGGCTAGCTATCGCCGAGCAGTACTTC. The encoded protein is CASSEGLAIAEQYF.

CDR3 nucleotide sequence: TGCGCCAGCAGCCCAGGGCAGGCGCTTACCTACGAGCAGTACTTC. It specifies CASSPGQALTYEQYF. V usage is TRBV5-1 and J usage is TRBJ2-7, with D possibly TRBD1 on 5 matching bases. The CDR3 covers 15 residues. Germline V CDR1 and CDR2: SGHRS, YFSETQ. Trimming removed 4 bases from V and 2 bases from J, with 16 bases in between.

This clone was recorded once. V is TRBV30 and J is TRBJ2-1, with 9 bases fitting TRBD2. V gave up 2 bases and J gave up 2 bases; unmatched junction bases: 4. The CDR3 extends over 15 amino acids. Germline V gene data show CDR1 as GTSNPN and CDR2 as SVGIG (reference sequence). CDR3 protein: CAWSKLAGTYNEQFF. The CDR3 DNA is TGTGCCTGGAGTAAGCTAGCGGGAACCTACAATGAGCAGTTCTTC.